The clone carrying this T cell receptor (beta chain) was detected a few times. The trim removed 1 base at V and 5 bases at J, leaving 4 bases unmatched. Germline loops: CDR1 LNHDA, CDR2 SQIVND (reference sequence). This CDR3 spans 14 amino acids. Here immunoSEQ multiplex PCR was the method, and the copy in TCRdb shows in-frame clones only, minus some. This sample has 25,000 or so clones; around 84% occur once, and the top ten carry approximately 13%. This sample was taken from a study of OX40 agonist ivuxolimab in advanced cancers. Study in general: The treatment was a fully human IgG2 OX40 agonist, ivuxolimab. Patients achieving partial responses numbered three: one hepatocellular carcinoma case and two cutaneous melanoma cases.

The sampling schedule covered blood at baseline, cycle 4 day 1, and cycle 7 day 1. This material consisted of CD4+ or CD8+ T cells sorted from blood, taken in a trial of the OX40 agonist ivuxolimab. This clonotype originated in an adult with an advanced solid tumor such as melanoma, head and neck, liver or kidney cancer. J is TRBJ2-7 and V is TRBV19, with 8 nucleotides matching TRBD1. CDR3 coding DNA: TGTGCCAGTAGTATAGGACAGGGGCCGGACGAGCAGTACTTC. Its translation is CASSIGQGPDEQYF.